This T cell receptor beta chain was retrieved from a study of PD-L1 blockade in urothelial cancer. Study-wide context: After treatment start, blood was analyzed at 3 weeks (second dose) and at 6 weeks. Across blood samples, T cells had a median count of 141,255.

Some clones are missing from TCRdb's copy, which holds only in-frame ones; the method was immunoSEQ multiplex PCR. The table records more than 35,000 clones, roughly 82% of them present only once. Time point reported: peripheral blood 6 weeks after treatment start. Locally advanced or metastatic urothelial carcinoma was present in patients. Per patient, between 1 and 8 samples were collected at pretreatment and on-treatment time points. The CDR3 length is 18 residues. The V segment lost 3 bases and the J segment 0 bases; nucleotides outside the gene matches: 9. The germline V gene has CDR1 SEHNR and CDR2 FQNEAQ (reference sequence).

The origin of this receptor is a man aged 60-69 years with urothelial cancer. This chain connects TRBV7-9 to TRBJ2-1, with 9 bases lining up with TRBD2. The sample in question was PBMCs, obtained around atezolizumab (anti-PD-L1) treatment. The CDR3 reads CASSFPSGRTPSYNEQFF. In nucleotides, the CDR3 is TGTGCCAGCAGCTTTCCCAGCGGGAGGACCCCCTCCTACAATGAGCAGTTCTTC.